This T cell receptor beta chain was profiled in a study of blood T cell repertoires in COVID-19. The V and J ends lost 5 bases and 1 base, in that order; junction bases with no gene match: 9. Germline CDR1 and CDR2: PRHDT and FYEKMQ (reference sequence). CDR3 length: 17 amino acids. TCRdb keeps only in-frame clones here, not all; method: immunoSEQ multiplex PCR. Of 200,000 to 300,000 clones listed, 83% were seen once; the top ten hold roughly 5%. The origin of this receptor is a human donor in a cohort sampled during active COVID-19. The chain recombines TRBV13 with TRBJ2-2, with 8 bases identical to TRBD1. The specimen sequenced was peripheral blood. CDR3 amino acids: CASSIRTGSKNTGELFF. In DNA, the CDR3 is TGTGCCAGCAGCATTCGGACAGGGAGTAAGAACACCGGGGAGCTGTTTTTT.